This T cell receptor beta chain was recovered during a study of glioma-infiltrating T cells (TCRdb year 2016). In terms of the full investigation: The study sequenced TCR alpha- and beta-chain repertoires from glioma tissue, from non-neoplastic brain tissue and from matched peripheral blood mononuclear cells. To gauge divergence between tissue and blood T-cell populations, every tissue-infiltrating repertoire was compared against the peripheral blood repertoire from the same patient. The paired cohort was made up of three low-grade glioma patients, under ten primary glioblastoma patients and three non-glioma patients who contributed non-neoplastic brain tissue. The paper as a whole reports these results and caveats: Group comparisons were based on small numbers of patients: three non-neoplastic, three low-grade glioma and about eight glioblastoma patients. Only a very small number of CDR3 sequences turned up in both tissue and blood, a result put down to high CDR3 diversity combined with limited sampling. VJ-independent divergence between tissue and blood was below expectation in non-neoplastic patients but above expectation in all gliomas, especially low-grade gliomas.

This clonotype occurred many times. Its antigen remains unidentified. No base-level quality is on record; no much larger clone is a single base apart. CDR1 is given as SQVTM and CDR2 as ANQGSEA, both from the germline V gene. Clipping removes 4 bases from V and 5 bases from J, with 11 as the unmatched junction base count. From its cysteine to its phenylalanine, the CDR3 spans 15 amino acids. CDR3 DNA only is kept here, 45 bases in frame from base 1. The iRepertoire nested amplicon-rescue multiplex PCR (arm-PCR) platform was used to amplify TCR alpha and beta CDR3 regions from RNA. The input for one-step reverse transcription and amplification was roughly 85-400 ng of either tissue mRNA or PBMC total RNA. Following bead purification, Illumina adapters were added by a secondary multiplex PCR, and the libraries were gel-purified between 200 and 400 bp. Demultiplexing relied on internal 6-nucleotide barcodes carried by the libraries. Libraries were sequenced on an Illumina MiSeq with 2x220 or 2x250 nucleotide paired-end reads. As for the original processing: Paired reads were merged using FLASH 1.2.11 and aligned with BWA-MEM to the GRCh37 human genome, and TRA and TRB reads were then extracted. For V and J assignment, an IMGT-derived reference of cassette sequences and CDR3 motifs that included pseudogenes was used. Three-frame translation of reads was performed, and productive CDR3s were defined as those with a C...FGXG motif and no stop codons. A clonotype was defined as a unique combination of a V-J cassette pair and a CDR3 amino acid sequence. Reads were filtered by Hamming distance, thresholded by each sample's sequence error rate in mapped regions. Using fastp at Q25 and MiXCR, TCRdb reprocessed the public reads and kept productive beta chains. CDR3 protein sequences are deduplicated, and each keeps its most common genes and DNA. These V and J calls originate from TCRdb's pipeline instead of the authors' own analysis. Here the sample has approximately 100,000 distinct CDR3 sequences; around 28% occur a single time. Approximately 46% of the sample is taken by the ten largest.

The receptor was isolated from a human donor with low-grade glioma or glioblastoma, undergoing nonglioma brain surgery, or in good health (not recorded which). This chain joins TRBV29-1 to TRBJ1-1, with 9 bases in between that match TRBD1. The sample consisted of glioma tissue, nonneoplastic brain tissue, or PBMCs (not recorded which). DNA sequence: TGCAGCGTTGGCTTTACAGGGGGCGTTTGGACTGAAGCTTTCTTT. It codes for CSVGFTGGVWTEAFF. The entire variable domain, with the stretches around the CDR3 drawn from the reference TRBV29-1 and TRBJ1-1 proteins, is SAVISQKPSRDICQRGTSLTIQCQVDSQVTMMFWYRQQPGQSLTLIATANQGSEATYESGFVIDKFPISRPNLTFSTLTVSNMSPEDSSIYLCSVGFTGGVWTEAFFGQGTRLTVV.